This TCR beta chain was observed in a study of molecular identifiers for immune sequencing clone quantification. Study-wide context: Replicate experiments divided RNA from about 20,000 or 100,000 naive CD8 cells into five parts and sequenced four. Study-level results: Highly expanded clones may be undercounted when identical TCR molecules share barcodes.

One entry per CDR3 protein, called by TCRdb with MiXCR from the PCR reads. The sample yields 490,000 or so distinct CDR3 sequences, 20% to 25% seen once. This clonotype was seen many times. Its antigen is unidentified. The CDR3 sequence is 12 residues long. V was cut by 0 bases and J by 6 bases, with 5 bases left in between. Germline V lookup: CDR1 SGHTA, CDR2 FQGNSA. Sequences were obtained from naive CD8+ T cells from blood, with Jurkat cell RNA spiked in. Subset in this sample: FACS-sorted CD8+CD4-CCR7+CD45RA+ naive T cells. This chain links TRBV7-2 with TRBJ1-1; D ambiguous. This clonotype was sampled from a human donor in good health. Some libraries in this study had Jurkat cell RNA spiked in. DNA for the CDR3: TGTGCCAGCAGCTTAGCGGTGGCTGAAGCTTTCTTT. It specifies CASSLAVAEAFF.